One sample yielded the 30 T cell receptor beta chains listed below, sequenced in a study of cytomegalovirus exposure and HLA in healthy donors. PCR involved 60 Vbeta and 13 Jbeta primers. Method: immunoSEQ multiplex PCR; TCRdb's copy keeps in-frame clones and lacks some. The sample has approximately 130,000 clones, about 80% seen once; the top ten hold roughly 1.5%. Sequencing input: PBMCs. These receptors all stem from a woman aged 18-35 years in good health and CMV-seronegative.

As to this clone: One junction end disagrees with the germline gene, perhaps due to a read error. In DNA form, the CDR3 reads TGTGCCAGCAGCTCTGGACCACAGGGGGCCAAAAACAGTCAGTACTTC. Protein product: CASSSGPQGAKNSQYF. V and J are TRBV7-9 and TRBJ2-4; the match to TRBD1 covers 9 bases. CDR3 length equals 16 residues. Germline-derived CDR1 and CDR2 are SEHNR and FQNEAQ (reference sequence).

The V and J genes are TRBV7-9 and TRBJ2-1; no firm D call. V dropped 0 bases and J dropped 0 bases, with 6 bases sitting between them. From germline, CDR1 is SEHNR and CDR2 FQNEAQ (reference sequence). This CDR3 has 15 residues. CDR3 sequence reads: CASSLAAVSYNEQFF. Here the CDR3 DNA reads TGTGCCAGCAGCTTAGCGGCCGTCTCCTACAATGAGCAGTTCTTC.

The chain has TRBV29-1 and TRBJ1-1; 8 bases are shared with TRBD1. The CDR3 contains 13 residues. V lost 7 bases, J lost 4 bases, and 8 bases stayed unmatched. The germline CDR1 and CDR2 sequences are SQVTM and ANQGSEA. CDR3 sequence: CSAVDRGSTEAFF. The CDR3 coding sequence is TGCAGCGCCGTCGACAGGGGTTCCACTGAAGCTTTCTTT.

This clone was found once. The chain has TRBV4-1 and TRBJ2-1; 9 bases fit TRBD2. This CDR3 contains 17 residues. J gave up 6 bases and V 1 base, and 10 bases lay outside the gene matches. Germline V gene data show CDR1 as MGHRA and CDR2 as YSYEKL. The CDR3 DNA is TGCGCCAGCAGCCAAGTGGTTAGCGGGGGACCATCCAATGAGCAGTTCTTC. Its translation: CASSQVVSGGPSNEQFF.

The CDR3: CASSPRPGNQPQHF. The CDR3 DNA is TGTGCCAGCAGCCCCCGACCGGGGAATCAGCCCCAGCATTTT. The gene calls are TRBV5-4 and TRBJ1-5; D unresolved. This CDR3 region has 14 residues. Germline lookup yields CDR1 SGHNT and CDR2 YYREEE (reference sequence). The V end was cut by 4 bases, the J end by 4 bases, with 12 bases between.

This clone has just one count. The chain has TRBV7-9 and TRBJ1-6, with a possible D match to TRBD1 (5 bases). V lost 1 base and J lost 7, with 11 bases in between. Germline assignment: CDR1 SEHNR and CDR2 FQNEAQ (reference sequence). The CDR3 contains 15 residues. The CDR3 loop is CASSLEGKDNSPLHF. The CDR3 DNA reads TGTGCCAGCAGCTTAGAGGGGAAGGACAATTCACCCCTCCACTTT.

V gene TRBV28 combines with J gene TRBJ1-2, with unresolved D. The CDR3 spans 15 residues. Per germline, CDR1 MDHEN and CDR2 SYDVKM. Deletions cut 5 bases from V and 1 base from J, with 14 bases between. CDR3 in amino acids: CASSQLDGGNYGYTF. CDR3 nucleotides: TGTGCCAGCAGTCAACTGGACGGAGGTAACTATGGCTACACCTTC.

This clone appeared once. The CDR3 loop reads CASRTGGKLDTIYF. In nucleotides, the CDR3 is TGTGCCAGCAGAACGGGGGGCAAATTAGACACCATATATTTT. This chain joins TRBV2 and TRBJ1-3, with a tentative D call TRBD1 (6 bases). CDR3 size: 14 residues. Between the trimmed V and J ends, which lost 6 bases and 8 bases, there was a span of 17 bases. Germline V gene data show CDR1 as SNHLY and CDR2 as FYNNEI.

The rearrangement joins TRBV6-5 to TRBJ1-1, with 10 positions matching TRBD1. J was trimmed by 5 bases and V by 5 bases; bases with no gene match: 8. This CDR3 spans 15 amino acids. The germline V gene has CDR1 MNHEY and CDR2 SVGAGI. The CDR3 protein is CASSHRDRGGTEAFF. CDR3 sequence (DNA): TGTGCCAGCAGTCACCGGGACAGGGGAGGGACTGAAGCTTTCTTT.

The chain recombines TRBV11-2 with TRBJ1-4; no reliable D call. Trimming took 5 bases from V and 7 from J, leaving 23 bases between them. CDR3 length equals 17 residues. Looked up from germline, CDR1 is SGHAT and CDR2 is FQNNGV. The CDR3 nucleotides read TGTGCCAGCAGCGGCGGGTATGGGCTCGGGTATGGTGAAAAACTGTTTTTT. It encodes CASSGGYGLGYGEKLFF.

This chain joins TRBV5-1 and TRBJ2-5, with D possibly being TRBD2 (6 bases). Germline-derived CDR1 and CDR2 are SGHRS and YFSETQ. Trimming took off 3 bases at V and 2 bases at J, with 11 bases between the two ends. The CDR3 has 14 residues. The CDR3 coding sequence is TGCGCCAGCAGCTCCGCCGGGACTCAAGAGACCCAGTACTTC. It specifies CASSSAGTQETQYF.

The V call is TRBV30, the J call TRBJ1-1; TRBD1 aligns across 9 bases. Looked up from germline, CDR1 is GTSNPN and CDR2 is SVGIG (reference sequence). The CDR3 spans 13 residues. V gave up 3 bases and J gave up 5 bases; unmatched junction bases: 4. DNA for the CDR3: TGTGCCTGGAGCGCTGACAGGGGGACTGAAGCTTTCTTT. Its translation is CAWSADRGTEAFF.

This chain links TRBV7-9 with TRBJ1-3; the D gene is possibly TRBD1 (6 bases). Germline loops: CDR1 SEHNR, CDR2 FQNEAQ (reference sequence). The germline V and J ends were trimmed by 5 bases and 1 base, with 15 bases remaining between them. The CDR3 is 16 residues long. This CDR3 is CASSQQGSGSGNTIYF. In DNA form, the CDR3 reads TGTGCCAGCAGCCAACAGGGATCCGGGTCTGGAAACACCATATATTTT.

The CDR3 bases are TGCGCCAGCAGCTCGGTCAGGTACACTGAAGCTTTCTTT. This gives the protein CASSSVRYTEAFF. The rearrangement joins TRBV5-1 to TRBJ1-1; no definite D call. Germline CDR1 SGHRS, CDR2 YFSETQ. The germline V and J ends were trimmed by 3 bases and 3 bases, with 9 bases remaining between them. This CDR3 is 13 amino acids long.

This clone was seen only a few times. The chain combines TRBV4-1 with TRBJ1-4, with D unclear. V shed 2 bases and J shed 8 bases, with 9 bases lying between them. The CDR3 sequence is 13 residues long. CDR1 and CDR2 from the germline V gene are MGHRA and YSYEKL. The CDR3 region has the DNA TGCGCCAGCAGCCAATTTAATGAGGAAAAACTGTTTTTT. This sequence encodes CASSQFNEEKLFF.

The chain carries TRBV4-1 and TRBJ2-5, with 11 bases lining up with TRBD2. The ends lost 3 bases at V and 11 bases at J; junction bases unmatched: 11. This CDR3 region has 15 residues. CDR1 MGHRA and CDR2 YSYEKL come from the germline V gene. DNA of the CDR3: TGCGCCAGCAGCCAGCTACTAGCGGGGGCCTTTAATCAGTACTTC. This gives the protein CASSQLLAGAFNQYF.

V and J are TRBV19 and TRBJ2-2, with TRBD2 identical over 8 bases. The germline V gene has CDR1 LNHDA and CDR2 SQIVND (reference sequence). V was pared by 5 bases and J by 6 bases, with 8 bases of the junction left unmatched. The length of the CDR3 is 15 residues. The CDR3 protein is CASSSAAAGAGELFF. CDR3 sequence (DNA): TGTGCCAGTAGTTCCGCGGCAGCGGGGGCCGGGGAGCTGTTTTTT.

V usage is TRBV2 and J usage is TRBJ1-6; D perhaps matches TRBD1 (6 bases). V was shortened by 6 bases and J by 8 bases, with 20 bases between the two germline ends. Germline values: CDR1 SNHLY, CDR2 FYNNEI. The CDR3 loop spans 16 amino acids. The CDR3 loop is CASSEPWTAEDSPLHF. The CDR3 DNA sequence: TGTGCCAGCAGCGAACCTTGGACAGCGGAGGATTCACCCCTCCACTTT.

This clone was detected only a few times. The V call is TRBV7-2, the J call TRBJ2-7; 13 positions agree with TRBD2. V lost 7 bases and J lost 7; bases outside the gene matches: 10. Germline V gives CDR1 SGHTA, CDR2 FQGNSA. The CDR3 totals 15 residues. In DNA, the CDR3 is TGTGCCAGCACCTCGGGACTAGCGGGATTGGGGGAGCAGTACTTC. Its protein product is CASTSGLAGLGEQYF.

This clone was detected only once. This chain links TRBV2 with TRBJ1-1; D unresolved. This CDR3 has 14 amino acids. V shed 7 bases and J shed 4 bases, with 16 bases lying between them. The V gene's germline CDR1 is SNHLY and CDR2 FYNNEI. CDR3 sequence (DNA): TGTGCCAGCACCACCGAGGGTGCAGGCACTGAAGCTTTCTTT. As protein: CASTTEGAGTEAFF.

J is TRBJ1-5 and V is TRBV5-1; 7 bases are a match to TRBD1. V dropped 5 bases and J dropped 0; count of bases not matched to a gene: 5. Germline V CDR1 and CDR2: SGHRS, YFSETQ. The CDR3 is 15 amino acids. The CDR3 here is CASSFGTDSNQPQHF. In DNA, the CDR3 is TGCGCCAGCAGTTTCGGGACAGATAGCAATCAGCCCCAGCATTTT.

The chain combines TRBV11-2 with TRBJ1-1, with 8 bases fitting TRBD1. Germline V lookup: CDR1 SGHAT, CDR2 FQNNGV. This CDR3 contains 16 residues. V dropped 5 bases and J dropped 2; count of bases not matched to a gene: 10. The CDR3 loop reads CASSPGFGQGNTEAFF. In DNA form, the CDR3 reads TGTGCCAGCAGCCCAGGATTTGGACAGGGAAACACTGAAGCTTTCTTT.

This clone was detected only a few times. The chain carries TRBV27 and TRBJ1-5; a weak D match, TRBD1 (5 bases). Germline values: CDR1 MNHEY, CDR2 SMNVEV (reference sequence). Trimming pared 8 bases from V and 6 bases from J, leaving 17 bases between. The CDR3 is 14 amino acids. The CDR3 is CASRRGGYGQPQHF. The CDR3 DNA reads TGTGCCAGCCGCCGGGGGGGGTATGGTCAGCCCCAGCATTTT.

This clone was found a few times. The chain carries TRBV5-1 and TRBJ2-2, with TRBD2 matching over 8 bases. CDR3 length equals 16 residues. J gave up 6 bases and V 3 bases, and 10 bases lay outside the gene matches. Germline assignment: CDR1 SGHRS and CDR2 YFSETQ. The DNA for the CDR3 is TGCGCCAGCAGCTCCCCTAATCTAGCGGGTTCCGGGGAGCTGTTTTTT. Translation gives CASSSPNLAGSGELFF.

J is TRBJ2-5 and V is TRBV19, with no clear D. CDR1 is LNHDA, CDR2 SQIVND, per germline (reference sequence). Trimming took 8 bases from V and 3 from J, leaving 4 bases between them. There are 10 residues in the CDR3. CDR3 loop: CASPEETQYF. CDR3 in DNA: TGTGCCAGTCCCGAAGAGACCCAGTACTTC.

The chain employs TRBV5-5 and TRBJ2-7, with 7 bases lining up with TRBD1. The germline CDR1 and CDR2 sequences are SGHKS and YYEKEE (reference sequence). Trimming cost V 4 bases and J 0 bases; bases outside gene matches: 4. The length of the CDR3 is 14 residues. In nucleotides, the CDR3 is TGTGCCAGCAGCGGACAGGATTACTCCTACGAGCAGTACTTC. Amino acids: CASSGQDYSYEQYF.

The chain couples TRBV6-1 to TRBJ1-5; D remains ambiguous. Trimming pared 1 base from V and 5 bases from J, leaving 12 bases between. This CDR3 contains 15 residues. Germline V gene lookup returns CDR1 MNHNS and CDR2 SASEGT. DNA of the CDR3: TGTGCCAGCAGTGAAGATGAAAGCTATTATCAGCCCCAGCATTTT. This codes for CASSEDESYYQPQHF.

This chain joins TRBV19 and TRBJ2-2; 7 nucleotides line up with TRBD1. Looked up from germline, CDR1 is LNHDA and CDR2 is SQIVND (reference sequence). The CDR3 has 15 residues. V shed 1 base, J shed 5 bases, and the junction held 4 bases outside the gene matches. In DNA, the CDR3 is TGTGCCAGTAGTATAGGACAGGGCTTTACCGGGGAGCTGTTTTTT. Translation: CASSIGQGFTGELFF.

This chain links TRBV6-4 with TRBJ2-7; 11 bases match TRBD2. The germline V gene has CDR1 MRHNA and CDR2 SNTAGT. The ends lost 4 bases at V and 7 bases at J; junction bases unmatched: 9. This CDR3 is 15 amino acids long. The CDR3: CASSVLAGAPSEQYF. The CDR3 coding sequence is TGTGCCAGCAGTGTACTAGCGGGGGCCCCATCAGAGCAGTACTTC.

The gene calls are TRBV9 and TRBJ1-3, with TRBD1 matching over 7 bases. CDR3 length: 16 amino acids. Germline V lookup: CDR1 SGDLS, CDR2 YYNGEE. J lost 0 bases, V lost 4 bases, and 7 bases had no gene match. CDR3 nucleotides: TGTGCCAGCAGCACCGGACAGGTTAGCTCTGGAAACACCATATATTTT. This sequence encodes CASSTGQVSSGNTIYF.